The 9 T cell receptor beta chains below were found in one sample sequenced in a study of cytomegalovirus exposure and HLA in healthy donors. Clones were read by immunoSEQ multiplex PCR, and TCRdb kept only the in-frame ones, dropping some. The table has about 200,000 clones, roughly 85% seen once. Sequenced: PBMCs. These receptors were taken from a woman aged 18-29 years in good health and CMV-seronegative.

The genes are TRBV18 and TRBJ1-1; possibly TRBD1 for D (5 bases). There are 15 residues in the CDR3. V was trimmed by 1 base and J by 0 bases, leaving 9 bases between them. The V gene's germline CDR1 is KGHSH and CDR2 LQKENI. The CDR3 loop is CASSPLLGLNTEAFF. CDR3 coding DNA: TGTGCCAGCTCACCACTGCTGGGGCTGAACACTGAAGCTTTCTTT.

J is TRBJ2-3 and V is TRBV28, with no clear D. Per germline, CDR1 MDHEN and CDR2 SYDVKM. Deletions cut 8 bases from V and 2 bases from J, with 8 bases between. This CDR3 contains 12 residues. The CDR3 sequence: CASGDLTDTQYF. DNA for the CDR3: TGTGCCAGCGGAGACCTCACAGATACGCAGTATTTT.

This chain connects TRBV7-2 to TRBJ2-2; maybe TRBD2 (5 bases). Germline CDR1 reads SGHTA; CDR2 reads FQGNSA. V gave up 1 base and J gave up 13 bases, with 13 bases separating them. This CDR3 spans 13 amino acids. The CDR3: CASSLDLARTLFF. In DNA, the CDR3 is TGTGCCAGCAGCTTAGACCTAGCCCGCACGCTGTTTTTT.

For the CDR3, the DNA is TGCGCCAGCAGCCAAGATGGCGCGCGGGCTACAGATACGCAGTATTTT. Translation: CASSQDGARATDTQYF. The gene calls are TRBV4-1 and TRBJ2-3; D might be TRBD2 (5 bases). The CDR3 loop spans 16 amino acids. Looked up from germline, CDR1 is MGHRA and CDR2 is YSYEKL. With 0 bases removed from V and 3 bases from J, the gap between germline ends came to 13 bases.

The chain links TRBV9 to TRBJ2-3; D perhaps matches TRBD2 (5 bases). The V and J ends lost 2 bases and 2 bases respectively, with 9 bases between them. The CDR3 is 14 amino acids. In germline, CDR1 is SGDLS, CDR2 YYNGEE. CDR3 in DNA: TGTGCCAGCAGCGTCCCCGGGGTCACAGATACGCAGTATTTT. Protein sequence: CASSVPGVTDTQYF. Together with reference TRBV9 and TRBJ2-3, the CDR3 gives the full variable domain: DSGVTQTPKHLITATGQRVTLRCSPRSGDLSVYWYQQSLDQGLQFLIQYYNGEERAKGNILERFSAQQFPDLHSELNLSSLELGDSALYFCASSVPGVTDTQYFGPGTRLTVL.

The CDR3 reads CASSQGENTEAFF. In DNA, the CDR3 is TGCGCCAGCAGCCAAGGAGAGAACACTGAAGCTTTCTTT. The rearrangement links TRBV5-1 to TRBJ1-1; D is undetermined. Germline V gene lookup returns CDR1 SGHRS and CDR2 YFSETQ. CDR3 length: 13 residues. V lost 4 bases and J 1 base, leaving 8 bases between the germline ends.

This chain links TRBV19 with TRBJ1-1; no definite D call. Germline V gene lookup returns CDR1 LNHDA and CDR2 SQIVND (reference sequence). V dropped 3 bases and J dropped 1 base, with 9 bases sitting between them. The CDR3 covers 14 residues. The CDR3: CASSIQRGNTEAFF. The CDR3, as DNA: TGTGCCAGTAGTATCCAACGGGGGAACACTGAAGCTTTCTTT.

This clone was observed a handful of times. The chain recombines TRBV2 with TRBJ2-7; 7 positions agree with TRBD1. The trim removed 8 bases at V and 4 bases at J, leaving 8 bases unmatched. The CDR3 has 13 residues. CDR1 SNHLY and CDR2 FYNNEI come from the germline V gene. CDR3 in DNA: TGTGCCAGCGGCCGGGACAGTCAGTACGAGCAGTACTTC. It specifies CASGRDSQYEQYF.

This clone was picked up a small number of times. The rearrangement links TRBV28 to TRBJ1-5; TRBD1 matches at 10 bases. Germline V gives CDR1 MDHEN, CDR2 SYDVKM. Losses at the gene ends were 5 bases for V and 6 bases for J; bases not matched to a gene: 1. The CDR3 is 13 residues long. DNA of the CDR3: TGTGCCAGCAGTGACAGGGGGCCTCAGCCCCAGCATTTT. Its translation: CASSDRGPQPQHF.